The rows below give T cell receptor beta chains drawn from one sample of a study of molecular identifiers for immune sequencing clone quantification. TCRdb reanalysed the PCR reads using MiXCR and keeps one entry per CDR3 protein. The sample carries more than 450,000 distinct CDR3 sequences, about a fifth recorded once. Sample: naive CD8+ T cells from blood, with Jurkat cell RNA spiked in. All receptors come from a human donor in good health. Some libraries in this study had Jurkat cell RNA spiked in. CDR3s include the opening cysteine and the closing phenylalanine or tryptophan. A D gene is named only where the DNA matches it firmly. Only some rows state a clone size, as once, few, many or a class for expanded clones.

V gene	D gene	clone size	J gene	CDR3 DNA	CDR3 protein
TRBV25-1	TRBD1	NA	TRBJ2-7	TGTACCAGCATCCCTAGTGGGGACAGCCCCTACGAGCAGTACTTC	CTSIPSGDSPYEQYF
TRBV20-1	NA	few	TRBJ2-7	TGCAGTGCTAGAGATCTGGGGCAGGGTTACTACGAGCAGTACTTC	CSARDLGQGYYEQYF
TRBV20-1	TRBD2	few	TRBJ2-7	TGCAGTGCTAGGAACGCGGCGGGAGAATATTACAGCTCCTACGAGCAGTACTTC	CSARNAAGEYYSSYEQYF
TRBV4-1	NA	few	TRBJ1-1	TGCGCCAGCAGCCAAAAGGGGTTGGTAGGGACTGAAGCTTTCTTT	CASSQKGLVGTEAFF
TRBV7-8	TRBD2	many	TRBJ2-3	TGTGCCAGCAGCTTATTGGGGGCTAGCGGGGAGGATACGCAGTATTTT	CASSLLGASGEDTQYF
TRBV4-2	NA	many	TRBJ2-7	TGTGCCAGCAGCCAGCCCTGGGACCGGGGCGAGGAGCAGTACTTC	CASSQPWDRGEEQYF
TRBV6-2/TRBV6-3	NA	few	TRBJ2-7	TGTGCCAGCATCCCGGGGCTATCCTACGAGCAGTACTTC	CASIPGLSYEQYF
TRBV6-2/TRBV6-3	TRBD1	many	TRBJ1-5	TGTGCCAGCAGTAATGACAGGGGCCCAGTAAGCAATCAGCCCCAGCATTTT	CASSNDRGPVSNQPQHF
TRBV6-5	NA	NA	TRBJ1-1	TGTGCCGGCAGTTACTCAGGCGGGAAGTACACTGAAGCTTTCTTT	CAGSYSGGKYTEAFF
TRBV4-1	NA	many	TRBJ1-4	TGCGCCAGCAGCTACAAATCAACTAATGAAAAACTGTTTTTT	CASSYKSTNEKLFF
TRBV19	NA	NA	TRBJ2-6	TGTGCCAGTAGTATGGGTAGCAGGGGGGCCAACGTCCTGACTTTC	CASSMGSRGANVLTF
TRBV4-3	TRBD1	NA	TRBJ2-2	TGCGCCAGCAGCCAAGATAGGAGGACAGGGATCACCGGGGAGCTGTTTTTT	CASSQDRRTGITGELFF
TRBV7-9	TRBD2	NA	TRBJ2-7	TGTGCCAGCAGCGCTCTAGCGGGAGGGTCGAAATACGAGCAGTACTTC	CASSALAGGSKYEQYF
TRBV19	NA	many	TRBJ1-5	TGTGCCAGCTCGGGGGGGCTGGGTCAGCCCCAGCATTTT	CASSGGLGQPQHF
TRBV13	NA	NA	TRBJ2-7	TGTGCCAGCAGGGGGGGTCAGGGGGTCTACGAGCAGTACTTC	CASRGGQGVYEQYF
TRBV28	TRBD2	many	TRBJ2-7	TGTGCCAGCAAATTCTCGGGGACTAGTCCCACATTC	CASKFSGTSPTF
TRBV7-2	NA	many	TRBJ2-1	TGTGCCAGCAGCTCCCTATCGGGGGCCAATGAGCAGTTCTTC	CASSSLSGANEQFF
TRBV13	NA	NA	TRBJ2-2	TGTGCCAGCAGCCTTGGCCTAGCGTCCTCGAACACCGGGGAGCTGTTTTTT	CASSLGLASSNTGELFF
TRBV4-1	NA	NA	TRBJ2-7	TGCGCCAGCAGCCAAGTCAGCTATTACGTGCAGTACTTC	CASSQVSYYVQYF
TRBV9	TRBD1	many	TRBJ1-5	TGTGCCAGCAGCGTAGGGACAGGTTTGTGGCAGCCCCAGCATTTT	CASSVGTGLWQPQHF
TRBV28	NA	few	TRBJ1-4	TGTGCCAGCAGCTCGGGGGTTAATGAAAAACTGTTTTTT	CASSSGVNEKLFF
TRBV7-6	TRBD2	many	TRBJ2-7	TGTGCCAGCAGCGTAGGGGACTACGACTACGAGCAGTACTTC	CASSVGDYDYEQYF
TRBV24-1	NA	many	TRBJ2-3	TGTGCCACCAGTACGGATTCGCTACGGGACCGAAGCACAGATACGCAGTATTTT	CATSTDSLRDRSTDTQYF
TRBV6-2/TRBV6-3	TRBD1	NA	TRBJ2-3	TGTGCCAGCAGTTACTCGTGGACAGGGAGGGATACGCAGTATTTT	CASSYSWTGRDTQYF
TRBV9	NA	many	TRBJ2-2	TGTGCCAGCAGCGTAGGAGGTAGTTGGAGAGGCACCGGGGAGCTGTTTTTT	CASSVGGSWRGTGELFF
TRBV28	TRBD1	few	TRBJ1-1	TGTGCCAGCAGTTTACTCACAGGGGTACTTAACACTGAAGCTTTCTTT	CASSLLTGVLNTEAFF
TRBV29-1	NA	few	TRBJ2-7	TGCAGCGTTGTTCGGGGGTTAACTTACGAGCAGTACTTC	CSVVRGLTYEQYF
TRBV6-2/TRBV6-3	TRBD1	NA	TRBJ1-2	TGTGCCAGCAGCCGGGACAGCCAATTCTATGGCTACACCTTC	CASSRDSQFYGYTF
TRBV12-3/TRBV12-4	TRBD2	few	TRBJ2-1	TGTGCCAGCAGCCGTGGACTAGCTAATGAGCAGTTCTTC	CASSRGLANEQFF
TRBV7-9	TRBD1	NA	TRBJ2-3	TGTGCCAGCAGCGCTACGACAGGGATCACGGATACGCAGTATTTT	CASSATTGITDTQYF
TRBV3-1	NA	NA	TRBJ2-3	TGTGCCAGCAGCCAAGATCCATTGACCCCCACCATAGATACGCAGTATTTT	CASSQDPLTPTIDTQYF
TRBV12-3/TRBV12-4	NA	few	TRBJ2-7	TGTGCCAGCAGTTTTTCTGAAACCTACGAGCAGTACTTC	CASSFSETYEQYF
TRBV12-3/TRBV12-4	NA	few	TRBJ2-5	TGTGCCAGCAGTTTCGAGGGCCAAGAGACCCAGTACTTC	CASSFEGQETQYF
TRBV7-9	NA	NA	TRBJ2-2	TGTGCCAGCAGCTTAGTTTTGTTGACCGGGGAGCTGTTTTTT	CASSLVLLTGELFF
TRBV4-3	NA	many	TRBJ2-3	TGCGCCAGCAGCCAAGATCGGCAGGGGTCTAGCACAGATACGCAGTATTTT	CASSQDRQGSSTDTQYF
TRBV15	TRBD2	NA	TRBJ2-3	TGTGCCACCAGCAGAACACCTCTAGCGGCCCTGAGGGCAGATACGCAGTATTTT	CATSRTPLAALRADTQYF
TRBV7-9	TRBD1	NA	TRBJ2-7	TGTGCCAGCAGCCTGCCGGGACAGGCCCGCGAGCAGTACTTC	CASSLPGQAREQYF
TRBV29-1	TRBD2	NA	TRBJ2-3	TGCAGCGTTGTGCTAGCGGGGACCACAGATACGCAGTATTTT	CSVVLAGTTDTQYF
TRBV4-3	NA	few	TRBJ2-7	TGCGCCAGCAGCCAATTCCAGGAAGGCTCCTACGAGCAGTACTTC	CASSQFQEGSYEQYF
TRBV6-2/TRBV6-3	NA	many	TRBJ2-5	TGTGCCAGCAACATAAATCCAGGGGAGATGAGCCAAGAGACCCAGTACTTC	CASNINPGEMSQETQYF